A selection of T cell receptor beta chains follows, all from one sample in a study of ipilimumab plus nivolumab after autologous stem cell transplantation. Repertoires were generated with immunoSEQ multiplex PCR, while TCRdb's copy carries only in-frame clones and drops some. Counted here are 1,500 or so clones, approximately 80% occurring once; the ten biggest clones make up roughly 14%. Material: PBMCs, obtained in a trial of ipilimumab plus nivolumab as post-transplant consolidation. The receptors were sampled from a female donor with multiple myeloma. CDR3s include the opening cysteine and the closing phenylalanine or tryptophan. The D gene is left open where the match is weak. Clone sizes are given selectively: once, few, many, or a class where the clone is expanded.

CDR3 protein | CDR3 DNA | CDR3 length | clone size | J gene | V gene | D gene
CASSSGLNTGELFF | TGTGCCAGCAGCTCGGGACTGAACACCGGGGAGCTGTTTTTT | 14 | - | TRBJ2-2 | TRBV7-3 | -
CAWSVHGDTQYF | TGTGCCTGGAGTGTACATGGGGATACGCAGTATTTT | 12 | - | TRBJ2-3 | TRBV30 | -
CASIKTGGAEVNTEAFF | TGCGCCAGCATCAAAACAGGGGGCGCTGAGGTGAACACTGAAGCTTTCTTT | 17 | - | TRBJ1-1 | TRBV10-2 | TRBD1
CASGSGTYYNEQFF | TGTGCTAGTGGATCCGGGACCTACTACAATGAGCAGTTCTTC | 14 | - | TRBJ2-1 | TRBV12-5 | -
CASQREGGEQFF | TGTGCCAGTCAGCGGGAGGGAGGTGAGCAGTTCTTC | 12 | - | TRBJ2-1 | TRBV27 | TRBD2
CASSLDRATDTQYF | TGTGCCAGCAGCTTAGACAGAGCCACAGATACGCAGTATTTT | 14 | few | TRBJ2-3 | TRBV7-3 | -
CASSPGTIQFF | TGTGCCAGCAGCCCCGGGACTATCCAGTTCTTC | 11 | - | TRBJ2-1 | TRBV4-2 | TRBD2
CASSRAGYGYTF | TGTGCCAGCAGTCGGGCAGGATATGGCTACACCTTC | 12 | - | TRBJ1-2 | TRBV14 | -
CASSYGLAGADTQYF | TGTGCCAGCAGCTACGGACTAGCGGGAGCAGATACGCAGTATTTT | 15 | - | TRBJ2-3 | TRBV5-4 | TRBD2
CASSLDSSGNTIYF | TGTGCCAGCAGCTTAGATAGCTCTGGAAACACCATATATTTT | 14 | - | TRBJ1-3 | TRBV7-2 | -
CASSLGLAGRTEQFF | TGTGCCAGCAGTTTAGGGCTAGCGGGCCGCACCGAGCAGTTCTTC | 15 | - | TRBJ2-1 | TRBV28 | TRBD2
CASSLASENEQYF | TGTGCCAGCAGCTTGGCCTCGGAAAACGAGCAGTACTTC | 13 | - | TRBJ2-7 | TRBV5-5 | -
CASSWTWSGELFF | TGTGCCAGCAGCTGGACTTGGAGCGGGGAGCTGTTTTTT | 13 | few | TRBJ2-2 | TRBV7-3 | -
CASSKVRGDGEQYF | TGTGCCAGCAGCAAAGTGAGGGGGGACGGCGAGCAGTACTTC | 14 | - | TRBJ2-7 | TRBV21-1 | -
CASSLTDTQYF | TGTGCCAGCAGCTTAACTGATACGCAGTATTTT | 11 | - | TRBJ2-3 | TRBV7-9 | -
CASSPLTSGLGDTQYF | TGTGCCAGCAGCCCGTTGACTAGCGGGCTAGGGGATACGCAGTATTTT | 16 | - | TRBJ2-3 | TRBV11-1 | TRBD2
CASSINQYNEQFF | TGTGCCAGTAGTATAAACCAGTACAATGAGCAGTTCTTC | 13 | - | TRBJ2-1 | TRBV19 | -
CASSLSPEPRELFF | TGTGCCAGCAGTTTATCACCTGAACCTCGGGAGCTGTTTTTT | 14 | - | TRBJ2-2 | TRBV27 | -
CASSQQGISTDTQYF | TGTGCCAGCAGCCAACAGGGGATCAGCACAGATACGCAGTATTTT | 15 | few | TRBJ2-3 | TRBV7-2 | TRBD1
CASSLSAGGGSYNEQFF | TGTGCCAGCAGTTTGAGTGCGGGAGGGGGGTCCTACAATGAGCAGTTCTTC | 17 | - | TRBJ2-1 | TRBV28 | TRBD2
CASSHRLAASHEQYF | TGCGCCAGCAGCCACCGACTAGCGGCAAGCCACGAGCAGTACTTC | 15 | - | TRBJ2-7 | TRBV4-3 | TRBD2
CASSVDRDLNEQFF | TGTGCCAGCAGCGTCGACCGGGACCTGAATGAGCAGTTCTTC | 14 | - | TRBJ2-1 | TRBV11-1 | -
CARSWQGADTEAFF | TGTGCCAGAAGCTGGCAGGGGGCGGACACTGAAGCTTTCTTT | 14 | - | TRBJ1-1 | TRBV5-3 | TRBD1
CASSHTREGRTEAFF | TGTGCCAGCTCACATACCCGGGAGGGTAGAACTGAAGCTTTCTTT | 15 | - | TRBJ1-1 | TRBV18 | -
CASSLPDTGELFF | TGTGCCAGCAGCTTGCCCGACACCGGGGAGCTGTTTTTT | 13 | few | TRBJ2-2 | TRBV5-6 | -
CSVSTGTWIGAQYF | TGCAGCGTGAGCACCGGGACCTGGATCGGGGCCCAGTACTTC | 14 | - | TRBJ2-5 | TRBV29-1 | -
CASSFRQGDGKFLRRVYF | TGTGCCAGCAGTTTCCGACAGGGTGACGGGAAATTCCTACGAAGGGTGTACTTC | 18 | - | TRBJ2-7 | TRBV28 | TRBD1
CASSSPNNEQFF | TGTGCCAGCAGTTCTCCTAACAATGAGCAGTTCTTC | 12 | - | TRBJ2-1 | TRBV27 | -
CASSLRGREPQHF | TGTGCCAGCAGTTTGAGGGGAAGAGAGCCCCAGCATTTT | 13 | - | TRBJ1-5 | TRBV28 | -
CASSKSEGTGKGREAFF | TGTGCCAGCAGCAAATCGGAGGGGACAGGGAAGGGAAGAGAAGCTTTCTTT | 17 | - | TRBJ1-1 | TRBV21-1 | -
CASSEGWATIQETQYF | TGTGCCAGCAGTGAGGGGTGGGCGACTATCCAAGAGACCCAGTACTTC | 16 | - | TRBJ2-5 | TRBV2 | -
CASSLGHAAAYEQYF | TGTGCCAGCAGTTTGGGCCACGCGGCAGCCTACGAGCAGTACTTC | 15 | - | TRBJ2-7 | TRBV2 | -
CASSQMGVATGDTQYF | TGTGCCAGCAGCCAGATGGGAGTTGCCACCGGGGATACGCAGTATTTT | 16 | - | TRBJ2-3 | TRBV11-2 | -
CASSFGPQETQYF | TGTGCCAGCAGTTTCGGCCCTCAAGAGACCCAGTACTTC | 13 | - | TRBJ2-5 | TRBV27 | -
CASSPQGVSYEQYF | TGTGCCAGCAGCCCACAGGGGGTTTCCTACGAGCAGTACTTC | 14 | - | TRBJ2-7 | TRBV11-2 | TRBD1
CASRLAGTALYGYTF | TGTGCCAGCAGACTAGCTGGGACAGCGCTTTATGGCTACACCTTC | 15 | - | TRBJ1-2 | TRBV27 | TRBD1
CASSLVYRNTEAFF | TGTGCCAGCAGCTTAGTTTATCGGAACACTGAAGCTTTCTTT | 14 | - | TRBJ1-1 | TRBV7-2 | -
CASGLADRKTQYF | TGTGCTAGTGGTTTAGCGGACAGAAAGACCCAGTACTTC | 13 | - | TRBJ2-5 | TRBV12-5 | -
CASSSGLAGGDTQYF | TGTGCCAGTAGTTCGGGACTAGCGGGGGGAGATACGCAGTATTTT | 15 | - | TRBJ2-3 | TRBV19 | TRBD2
CASSLAFREETQYF | TGTGCCAGCAGCTTGGCTTTCAGGGAAGAGACCCAGTACTTC | 14 | - | TRBJ2-5 | TRBV5-6 | -
CAISDPTGAGEKLFF | TGTGCCATCAGTGACCCCACAGGGGCCGGGGAAAAACTGTTTTTT | 15 | - | TRBJ1-4 | TRBV10-3 | TRBD1
CASSEPGYEQYF | TGTGCCAGCAGTGAACCGGGATACGAGCAGTACTTC | 12 | - | TRBJ2-7 | TRBV6-1 | -
CASSPGQNNSPLHF | TGCGCCAGCAGCCCGGGACAGAATAATTCACCCCTCCACTTT | 14 | - | TRBJ1-6 | TRBV5-1 | TRBD1
CASSLSRGRLTWGTDTQYF | TGTGCCAGCAGCTTGTCCCGGGGTCGGCTAACCTGGGGCACAGATACGCAGTATTTT | 19 | - | TRBJ2-3 | TRBV5-6 | -
CASSLIRTGYYGYTF | TGTGCCAGCAGCCTCATACGGACAGGGTACTATGGCTACACCTTC | 15 | few | TRBJ1-2 | TRBV13 | TRBD1
CASSQGAPYEQYF | TGTGCCAGCAGCCAGGGGGCCCCCTACGAGCAGTACTTC | 13 | - | TRBJ2-7 | TRBV7-2 | TRBD1
CASLPPASYNEQFF | TGTGCCAGCCTCCCGCCGGCGTCCTACAATGAGCAGTTCTTC | 14 | - | TRBJ2-1 | TRBV7-9 | -
CASSLLGAGNQPQHF | TGTGCCAGCAGTTTGTTGGGTGCGGGCAATCAGCCCCAGCATTTT | 15 | - | TRBJ1-5 | TRBV28 | -
CASSLVSSGNYEQYF | TGTGCCAGCAGCTTAGTTAGTAGCGGGAACTACGAGCAGTACTTC | 15 | - | TRBJ2-7 | TRBV7-2 | TRBD2
CASSVDAKRQGFDQPQHF | TGTGCCAGCAGCGTCGACGCGAAACGTCAGGGGTTCGATCAGCCCCAGCATTTT | 18 | - | TRBJ1-5 | TRBV2 | -
CASSLRDRGMGYEQYF | TGCGCCAGCAGCTTGAGGGACAGGGGGATGGGCTACGAGCAGTACTTC | 16 | - | TRBJ2-7 | TRBV4-3 | TRBD1
CASSHRGAFF | TGTGCCAGCAGTCACAGGGGAGCTTTCTTT | 10 | - | TRBJ1-1 | TRBV28 | TRBD1
CASSLIYTGREQYF | TGTGCCAGCAGCTTAATCTATACAGGGCGTGAGCAGTACTTC | 14 | - | TRBJ2-7 | TRBV7-8 | -
CASSPGQVGYTF | TGTGCCAGCAGCCCGGGACAGGTGGGCTACACCTTC | 12 | once | TRBJ1-2 | TRBV5-6 | TRBD1